A single TCR beta chain is shown here with its context. TCRdb's table, derived via immunoSEQ multiplex PCR, lists solely in-frame clones and lacks some. In the table there are about 180,000 clones, approximately 91% of which are singletons. The sample comes from a study of T cell responses to AZD1222 COVID-19 vaccine. Across the study: It was second doses at about 4 or about 12 weeks that were pooled.

The material was peripheral blood, obtained on day 0 of AZD1222 vaccination. This TCR came from an adult in good health.

CDR3 loop: CASRQGGTNEKLFF. CDR3 sequence (DNA): TGTGCCAGCCGACAGGGGGGAACTAATGAAAAACTGTTTTTT. The V and J genes are TRBV2 and TRBJ1-4, with 9 positions matching TRBD1. Trimming removed 8 bases from V and 1 base from J; junction bases left unmatched: 2. Germline CDR1 is SNHLY and CDR2 is FYNNEI. There are 14 residues in the CDR3.